The T cell receptor beta chain under discussion was sequenced for a study of OX40 agonist ivuxolimab in advanced cancers. Study in general: Treatment of patients was with ivuxolimab, an agonistic anti-OX40 (CD134) antibody. A partial response was reached by three patients: one with hepatocellular carcinoma and two with cutaneous melanoma. Study-wide points: Mean expanded clone counts were higher in CD8+ than CD4+ T cells.

Libraries were prepared by immunoSEQ multiplex PCR; TCRdb keeps only in-frame clonotypes and omits some of them. The sample has under 80,000 clones, around 89% seen once. The CDR3 runs to 13 residues. V lost 4 bases to trimming and J lost 8 bases, with 14 bases between them. From germline, CDR1 is MNHEY and CDR2 SVGAGI. For this clone: What it recognizes is unknown.

The chain has TRBV6-5 and TRBJ1-2, with D uncertain. This material consisted of CD4+ or CD8+ T cells sorted from blood, taken in a trial of the OX40 agonist ivuxolimab. The clonotype originates from an adult with an advanced solid tumor such as melanoma, head and neck, liver or kidney cancer. The CDR3 DNA reads as TGTGCCAGCAGTTGGTCTCATTCGGTGGGCTACACCTTC. As protein: CASSWSHSVGYTF.